The source of this T cell receptor beta chain is a study of cytomegalovirus exposure and HLA in healthy donors. Researchers ran the PCR with 60 Vbeta and 13 Jbeta primers. Only in-frame clones appear in the TCRdb table, and some are missing; sequencing was by immunoSEQ multiplex PCR. The table has roughly 110,000 clones, around 82% seen once. Worth noting for this clone: Its specificity is not known. At the DNA level, this CDR3 is encoded by other sequences in the same sample as well.

Study-wide points: Later analysis indicated greater clonal expansion among HLA-associated TCR beta chains than among equally common other chains.

Trimming took off 4 bases at V and 2 bases at J, with 12 bases between the two ends. Germline V lookup: CDR1 SGDLS, CDR2 YYNGEE. This CDR3 has 15 residues. The chain employs TRBV9 and TRBJ2-2; weak D call: TRBD1 (6 bases). The source of this sequence is a woman aged 25 to 39 in good health and CMV-seropositive. Sample: PBMCs. The CDR3 region has the DNA TGTGCCAGCAGCCCCTCCGGGACAAACACCGGGGAGCTGTTTTTT. This encodes CASSPSGTNTGELFF. The full variable domain, completed using reference TRBV9 and TRBJ2-2, is DSGVTQTPKHLITATGQRVTLRCSPRSGDLSVYWYQQSLDQGLQFLIQYYNGEERAKGNILERFSAQQFPDLHSELNLSSLELGDSALYFCASSPSGTNTGELFFGEGSRLTVL.